This paragraph covers one T cell receptor (beta chain) sequence. Its antigen is unidentified. The primer mix had 60 Vbeta and 13 Jbeta primers. Profiling relied on immunoSEQ multiplex PCR, and the TCRdb table lists in-frame clones only, not all of them. This sample carries 95,000 to 110,000 clones, about 80% of them seen once, and the ten largest clones take roughly 6.2%. These data originate in a study of cytomegalovirus exposure and HLA in healthy donors. The overall study: Among about 200 million T cells, an earlier analysis found roughly 110 million unique TCR beta sequences. Study findings and constraints: A missense variant in DCLRE1C was later tied to TCR beta V- and J-gene trimming. Later findings reportedly placed an Asian-associated ancestry cluster below the approximately 630-donor mean for N-insertions. Investigators reported 164 TCR beta chains as tied to cytomegalovirus.

V was shortened by 0 bases and J by 7 bases, with 10 bases between the two germline ends. The germline CDR1 and CDR2 sequences are SGHRS and YFSETQ. The CDR3 totals 13 residues. The chain carries TRBV5-1 and TRBJ1-1; no firm D call. Sequenced sample: PBMCs. This receptor was identified in a man in his sixties in good health and CMV-seropositive. This CDR3 reads CASSLGREGEAFF. In nucleotides, the CDR3 is TGCGCCAGCAGCTTGGGTAGGGAGGGTGAAGCTTTCTTT.